What follows describes a single T cell receptor beta chain. The specificity of this receptor is unknown. Base qualities are not at hand, and no much larger clone is one base apart. The data originate from a study of cytomegalovirus exposure and HLA in healthy donors (dated by TCRdb to the late 2010s). Describing the broader study: In an earlier analysis of about 560 of the donors, around 300 Gb of sequence data and some 120 million unique TCR beta sequences from some 170 million T cells were reported. An early release covering more than 500 HLA-typed donors comprised about 290 gigabases of sequencing data and approximately 85 million unique TCR sequences. Of the 300 to 500 genotyped donors, approximately 80% were placed in the genetic ancestry cluster associated with self-reported Caucasian donors. The study aimed to test whether cataloging public T cell receptors could reveal signatures of past pathogen exposure. Using immunosequencing, the study profiled T cell repertoires from about 610 subjects and related those repertoires to cytomegalovirus serostatus. In addition to the first cohort of around 670 subjects, a separate validation cohort of 120 different subjects was used. To predict cytomegalovirus infection status, the study combined high-throughput TCR immunosequencing, statistical association of individual TCRs with disease status, and machine learning. A later analysis re-analyzed previously published TCR beta repertoires from 660 or so donors and added high-resolution HLA genotyping to study TCR occurrence patterns. In the later analysis, no new phenotypic data were used to find candidate immune exposures; instead, reliance was placed on TCR beta sequences and their occurrence across donors. In an earlier analysis of 500 to 650 of the donors, high-throughput TCR beta sequencing was used to judge whether each TCR beta V gene segment behaved as functional or pseudogenic. Donor age, sex, ethnicity and CMV serostatus were compiled alongside the repertoire data. A later genetic analysis used genome-wide SNP genotypes for about 65% of the 666 donors, treating that subset as a discovery cohort. All discovery cohort repertoires had been generated on a single sequencing platform. Both class I and class II loci were covered by HLA typing, at four-digit resolution. Typing coverage varied by locus: about 620-630 donors for A, B, C, DRB1 and DQB1; approximately 500 for DQA1; about 570 for DPA1; 400 to 480 for DPB1. A handful of DR-DQ haplotypes were treated as single units for association and clustering because of strong linkage in the cohort. On average, roughly 240,000 unique TCR beta nucleotide sequences were sequenced per donor among 398 genotyped donors of the cohort, with around 19% of those sequences being non-productive.

Overall study results and their limits: An earlier analysis of several hundred of the donors showed that most TCR beta V segments appeared in productive rearrangements either about 90% or about 30% of the time, which broadly matched IMGT annotations. A later analysis associated about 17,000 TCR beta sequences with specific HLA alleles at a false discovery rate of 0.05. Most CMV-associated TCR beta chains appeared to be HLA-restricted in a later analysis, and the HLA associations seemed to be driven largely by CMV exposure. In both the original and validation cohorts, the classifier was reported to diagnose cytomegalovirus status with high specificity and sensitivity. Presence/absence analyses assumed roughly uniform sequencing depth across donors, an assumption that may not hold. While some public TCRs were present in many individuals, most TCR sequences turned up only very rarely across donors. Because HLA typing was missing for some donors at each locus, association tests included only the typed subset. The sequencing pipeline was judged likely to have produced a cluster of highly shared sequence variants as a technical artifact. Three of the identified cytomegalovirus-associated TCR beta chains were confirmed in vitro to be specific for cytomegalovirus antigens. According to a later analysis, parvovirus B19, influenza, CMV and Epstein-Barr virus appeared linked to several top co-occurrence clusters. A later genetic analysis reported fewer N-insertions in productive TCRs among donors in an Asian-associated ancestry cluster than the approximately 700-donor mean. Correlated functional status among segregating V segments might reflect linkage disequilibrium, but an unknown experimental factor could not be ruled out. For the cohort, immune exposure information was limited to CMV serostatus. The study gave a list of some 150 TCR beta chains associated with cytomegalovirus. In a later analysis, HLA-associated TCR beta chains were found to be more clonally expanded and to have lower generation probabilities than equally common non-associated chains. In a later genetic analysis, a missense DCLRE1C variant was associated with V-gene and J-gene trimming of TCR beta chains, and the association was replicated in an independent cohort. The cohort was sequenced for TCR beta chains only, and without alpha or paired-chain data the features that could be detected were limited. In a later analysis, TCR association rates were found to vary across HLA loci, with the most associated TCRs seen for DRB1 alleles and the fewest for HLA-C alleles. Because counts were too low, about 15 rarely observed V segments, including chromosome 9 orphons, were left out of the earlier analysis of 587 of the donors. Strong co-occurrence of HLA alleles, especially DR and DQ, made assigning TCR associations to individual alleles difficult. The authors suggested that the approach could potentially be generalized to other disease states and immunological phenotypes. A further reported finding was that TCR beta sequences accurately predicted the HLA-A and HLA-B alleles for most subjects in the first cohort. Some IMGT-functional V segments, including TRBV6-2 and TRBV6-3, could not be distinguished by the 87-base-pair reads and were therefore excluded.

From the cysteine through the phenylalanine, the CDR3 covers 15 amino acids. CDR3 DNA only is kept here, 45 bases in frame from base 1. The V end loses 4 bases and the J end loses 3 bases, and a stretch of 16 bases separates them. In the germline V gene (reference sequence), CDR1 corresponds to SGHKS and CDR2 to YYEKEE. The cohort was made up of 666 healthy bone marrow donors. All cohort members were sampled while nominally healthy, although unrecorded immune exposures were likely present. The donor tested CMV seronegative and was one of the 352 seronegative cohort members. Each donor provided a peripheral blood sample, and peripheral blood mononuclear cells were used for TCR beta sequencing. Genomic DNA extraction from the blood cell samples was performed with the Qiagen DNeasy Blood Extraction Kit. The library was produced with the immunoSEQ multiplex PCR assay. For the multiplex PCR, a mixture combining 60 forward primers for TCR Vbeta segments and 13 reverse primers for TCR Jbeta segments was used. The CDR3 region of rearranged TCR beta genes was amplified from genomic DNA by a multiplex PCR assay. On the Illumina HiSeq System, the amplified TCR beta libraries were sequenced as 87-base-pair reads. As for the authors' bioinformatics: In a later analysis, around 80 million unique TCR beta chains were counted across the roughly 670 repertoires, and roughly 9.9 million of these chains were shared by at least two donors. Raw reads were error-corrected and collapsed into unique sequences with a nearest-neighbor algorithm that merged closely related sequences to remove PCR and sequencing errors. V, D and J gene segments were assigned by aligning CDR3 sequences to IMGT reference sequences. Each retained sequence needed at least a six-nucleotide match to both a V gene segment and a J gene segment. Rearrangements were called productive when the CDR3 lacked stop codons and stayed in frame with V and J; all others were non-productive. Following IMGT convention, CDR3 was defined as the stretch from the second conserved V-encoded cysteine to the conserved J-encoded phenylalanine. In an earlier analysis of more than 550 of the donors, sequences lacking an unambiguous match to a single V gene segment were excluded. An earlier analysis of a few hundred of the donors called V segments functional above 56.7% productive rearrangements and segregating when the between-donor standard deviation exceeded 5%. To diagnose cytomegalovirus status from the catalog of TCR beta chain sequences, a statistical classification framework was built. In a later analysis, V and J genes were assigned by comparing TCR nucleotide sequences against IMGT/GENE-DB human TR gene sequences. Using the TCRdist pipeline, a later analysis assigned CDR3 sequences along with most-parsimonious VDJ recombination scenarios. In a later analysis, every TCR beta chain was defined by the combination of its CDR3 amino acid sequence and its V-gene family, and reads without a unique V-gene family were dropped. A later analysis removed roughly 590 highly shared, low-generation-probability nucleotide sequences to deal with suspected cross-contamination and a sequencing artifact. For each public chain, a later analysis derived a clonal expansion index from normalized ranks of inferred template counts within each repertoire. Generation probabilities in a later analysis came from a VDJ recombination model fitted to out-of-frame rearrangements, and those results were checked against IGoR. A later analysis scored TCR-TCR, TCR-HLA and TCR-CMV co-occurrence with hypergeometric tests, applying a repertoire-size bias correction to TCR pairs. False discovery rates were estimated in a later analysis by permuting HLA or CMV assignments 20 times. In a later analysis, co-occurring TCRs were grouped using DBSCAN, and TCRdist sequence similarity was added for clustering within HLA-allele-positive subsets. Repertoires with fewer than 30,000 or more than 120,000 public chains were left out of co-occurrence clustering, as were four to six repertoires with anomalous nucleotide sharing. As stored in TCRdb, this immuneACCESS dataset retains in-frame rearrangements with V and J assigned. A fraction of the clones does not appear; measured against another copy, unresolved V genes explain less than half of the discrepancy, and the remainder lacks a known reason. V and J calls and clone size are those listed in that table; D and trimming were worked out from the DNA. Recorded for this sample are around 180,000 clones; roughly 85% of them occurred a single time. The ten largest clones capture 0.69% of the sample.

Sequencing input: PBMCs. The origin of this receptor is a woman aged 40 to 50 in good health and CMV-seronegative. The rearrangement combines TRBV5-5 with TRBJ1-1; the D gene is perhaps TRBD1, on 5 matching bases. The DNA is as follows: TGTGCCAGCAGCCGGGTCGGGGGAAGGGACACTGAAGCTTTCTTT. This encodes CASSRVGGRDTEAFF.